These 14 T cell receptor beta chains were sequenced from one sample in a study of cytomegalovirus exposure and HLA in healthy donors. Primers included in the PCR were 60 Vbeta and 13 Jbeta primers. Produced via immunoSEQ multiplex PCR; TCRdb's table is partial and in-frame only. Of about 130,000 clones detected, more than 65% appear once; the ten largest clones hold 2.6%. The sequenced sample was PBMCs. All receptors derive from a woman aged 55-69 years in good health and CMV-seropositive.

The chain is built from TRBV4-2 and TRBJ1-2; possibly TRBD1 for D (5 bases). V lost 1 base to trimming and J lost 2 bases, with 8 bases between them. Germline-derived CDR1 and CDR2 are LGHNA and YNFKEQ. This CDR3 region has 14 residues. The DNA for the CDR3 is TGTGCCAGCAGCCAAGGACAGCAAAACTATGGCTACACCTTC. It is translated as CASSQGQQNYGYTF.

CDR3 sequence: CASSSFGGNQPQHF. DNA of the CDR3: TGTGCCAGCAGCTCGTTCGGAGGGAATCAGCCCCAGCATTTT. The V gene is TRBV5-4, the J gene TRBJ1-5; D not resolved. Germline V lookup: CDR1 SGHNT, CDR2 YYREEE (reference sequence). The CDR3 consists of 14 residues. V was clipped by 3 bases and J by 4 bases, with 11 bases between them. The full variable domain, rest sourced from reference TRBV5-4 and TRBJ1-5, is ETGVTQSPTHLIKTRGQQVTLRCSSQSGHNTVSWYQQALGQGPQFIFQYYREEENGRGNFPPRFSGLQFPNYSSELNVNALELDDSALYLCASSSFGGNQPQHFGDGTRLSIL.

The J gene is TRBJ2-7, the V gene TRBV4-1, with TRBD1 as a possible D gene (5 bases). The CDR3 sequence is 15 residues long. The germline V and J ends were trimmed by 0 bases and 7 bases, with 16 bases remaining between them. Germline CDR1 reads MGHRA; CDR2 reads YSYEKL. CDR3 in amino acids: CASSQEEAGQLEQYF. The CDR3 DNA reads TGCGCCAGCAGCCAAGAAGAGGCCGGACAACTGGAGCAGTACTTC.

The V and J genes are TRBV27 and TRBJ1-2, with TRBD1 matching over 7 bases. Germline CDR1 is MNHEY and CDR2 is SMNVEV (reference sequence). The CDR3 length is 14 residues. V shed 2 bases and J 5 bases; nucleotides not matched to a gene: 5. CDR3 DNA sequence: TGTGCCAGCAGTTTAACGGGGACAGAATATGGCTACACCTTC. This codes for CASSLTGTEYGYTF.

CDR3 in amino acids: CASSSMGLAGYTQYF. CDR3 DNA: TGTGCCAGCAGTTCCATGGGACTAGCGGGATATACGCAGTATTTT. This chain connects TRBV27 to TRBJ2-3; TRBD2 matches at 13 bases. The CDR3 covers 15 residues. Germline CDR1 and CDR2: MNHEY and SMNVEV (reference sequence). The V and J ends lost 4 bases and 7 bases, in that order; junction bases with no gene match: 5.

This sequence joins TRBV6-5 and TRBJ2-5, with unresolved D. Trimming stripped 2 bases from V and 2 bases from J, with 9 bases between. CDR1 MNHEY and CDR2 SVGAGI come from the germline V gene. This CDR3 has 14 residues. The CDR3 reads CASSYTGVQETQYF. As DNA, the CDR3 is TGTGCCAGCAGTTACACCGGAGTGCAAGAGACCCAGTACTTC.

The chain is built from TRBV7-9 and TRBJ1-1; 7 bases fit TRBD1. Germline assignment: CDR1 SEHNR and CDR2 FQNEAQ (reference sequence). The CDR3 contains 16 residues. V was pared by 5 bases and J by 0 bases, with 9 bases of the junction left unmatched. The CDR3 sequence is CASSRSGGLMNTEAFF. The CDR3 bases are TGTGCCAGCAGCCGCTCAGGGGGACTCATGAACACTGAAGCTTTCTTT.

The CDR3 DNA sequence: TGTGCCAGCAGCGGGGGTCAGGGGGGAACTGAAGCTTTCTTT. This translates into CASSGGQGGTEAFF. The chain links TRBV9 to TRBJ1-1; 7 bases are shared with TRBD1. The CDR3 contains 14 residues. Germline assignment: CDR1 SGDLS and CDR2 YYNGEE. V shed 3 bases and J 5 bases; nucleotides not matched to a gene: 7.

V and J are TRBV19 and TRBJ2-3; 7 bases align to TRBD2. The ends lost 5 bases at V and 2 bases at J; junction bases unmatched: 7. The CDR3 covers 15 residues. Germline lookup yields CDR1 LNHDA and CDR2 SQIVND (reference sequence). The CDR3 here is CASSRGVEFTDTQYF. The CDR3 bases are TGTGCCAGTAGTCGGGGGGTGGAATTCACAGATACGCAGTATTTT.

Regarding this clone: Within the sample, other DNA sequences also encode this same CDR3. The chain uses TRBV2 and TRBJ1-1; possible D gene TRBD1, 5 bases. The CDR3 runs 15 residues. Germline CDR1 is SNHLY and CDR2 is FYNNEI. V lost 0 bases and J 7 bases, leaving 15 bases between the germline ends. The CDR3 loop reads CASSEARQRRGEAFF. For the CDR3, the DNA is TGTGCCAGCAGTGAAGCTAGACAGAGGAGGGGTGAAGCTTTCTTT. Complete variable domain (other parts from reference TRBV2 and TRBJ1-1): EPEVTQTPSHQVTQMGQEVILRCVPISNHLYFYWYRQILGQKVEFLVSFYNNEISEKSEIFDDQFSVERPDGSNFTLKIRSTKLEDSAMYFCASSEARQRRGEAFFGQGTRLTVV.

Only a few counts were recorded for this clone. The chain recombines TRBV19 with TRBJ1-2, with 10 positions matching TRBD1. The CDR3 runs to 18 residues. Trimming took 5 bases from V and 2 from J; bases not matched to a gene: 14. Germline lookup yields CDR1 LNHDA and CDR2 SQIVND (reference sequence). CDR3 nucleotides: TGTGCCAGTAGTCACGCGGGGTGGGTGGACAGGGGGAACTATGGCTACACCTTC. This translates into CASSHAGWVDRGNYGYTF.

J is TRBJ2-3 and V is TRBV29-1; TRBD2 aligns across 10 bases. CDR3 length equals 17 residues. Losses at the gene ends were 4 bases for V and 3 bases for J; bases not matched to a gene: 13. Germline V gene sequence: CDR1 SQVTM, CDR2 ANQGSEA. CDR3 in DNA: TGCAGCGTTGGGGGGGAGCGGGGGGGCCCGAGGACAGATACGCAGTATTTT. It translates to CSVGGERGGPRTDTQYF.

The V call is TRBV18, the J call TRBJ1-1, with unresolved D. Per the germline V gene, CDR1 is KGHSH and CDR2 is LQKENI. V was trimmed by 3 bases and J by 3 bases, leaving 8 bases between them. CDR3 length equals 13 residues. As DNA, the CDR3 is TGTGCCAGCTCACCTTACGGGTACACTGAAGCTTTCTTT. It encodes CASSPYGYTEAFF.

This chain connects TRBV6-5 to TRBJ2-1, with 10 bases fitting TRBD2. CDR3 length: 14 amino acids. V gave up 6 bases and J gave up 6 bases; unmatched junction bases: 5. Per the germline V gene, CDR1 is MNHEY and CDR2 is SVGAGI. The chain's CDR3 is CASRLAGAGNEQFF. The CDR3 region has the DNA TGTGCCAGCAGGCTAGCGGGGGCGGGCAATGAGCAGTTCTTC.